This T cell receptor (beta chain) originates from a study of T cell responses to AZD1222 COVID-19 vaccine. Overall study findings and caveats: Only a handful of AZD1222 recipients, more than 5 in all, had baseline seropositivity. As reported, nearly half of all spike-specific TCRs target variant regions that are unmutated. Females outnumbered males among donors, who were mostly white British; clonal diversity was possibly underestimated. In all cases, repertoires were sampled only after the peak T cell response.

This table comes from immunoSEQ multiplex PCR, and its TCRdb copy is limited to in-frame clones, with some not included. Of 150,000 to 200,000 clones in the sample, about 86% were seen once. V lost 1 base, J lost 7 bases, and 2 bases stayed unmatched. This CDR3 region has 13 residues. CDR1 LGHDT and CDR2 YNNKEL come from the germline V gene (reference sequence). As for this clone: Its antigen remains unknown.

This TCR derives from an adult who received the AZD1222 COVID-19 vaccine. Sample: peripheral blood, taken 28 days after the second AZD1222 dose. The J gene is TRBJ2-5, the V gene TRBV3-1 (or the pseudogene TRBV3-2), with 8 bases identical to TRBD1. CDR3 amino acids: CASSQGTGRTQYF. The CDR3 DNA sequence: TGTGCCAGCAGCCAAGGGACAGGGCGGACCCAGTACTTC.